The clone carrying this T cell receptor (beta chain) appeared once. What it recognizes is unknown. The data stem from a study of cytomegalovirus exposure and HLA in healthy donors. Whole-study results and caveats: The authors enumerated around 150 TCR beta chains as linked to cytomegalovirus. Specificity of a few CMV-associated chains for CMV antigens was verified in vitro.

Deletions cut 0 bases from V and 12 bases from J, with 15 bases between. The CDR3 consists of 14 residues. In germline, CDR1 is SEHNR, CDR2 FQNEAQ (reference sequence). This table comes from immunoSEQ multiplex PCR, and its TCRdb copy is limited to in-frame clones, with some not included. The table has tens of thousands of clones, around 90% seen once. The receptor was derived from a woman aged 25 to 39 in good health and CMV-seronegative. Specimen: PBMCs. V usage is TRBV7-9 and J usage is TRBJ2-1; the D gene is possibly TRBD2 (6 bases). CDR3 nucleotides: TGTGCCAGCAGCTTAGCGGGAGGTGTAAAAGGGCAGTTCTTC. Translating it yields CASSLAGGVKGQFF.